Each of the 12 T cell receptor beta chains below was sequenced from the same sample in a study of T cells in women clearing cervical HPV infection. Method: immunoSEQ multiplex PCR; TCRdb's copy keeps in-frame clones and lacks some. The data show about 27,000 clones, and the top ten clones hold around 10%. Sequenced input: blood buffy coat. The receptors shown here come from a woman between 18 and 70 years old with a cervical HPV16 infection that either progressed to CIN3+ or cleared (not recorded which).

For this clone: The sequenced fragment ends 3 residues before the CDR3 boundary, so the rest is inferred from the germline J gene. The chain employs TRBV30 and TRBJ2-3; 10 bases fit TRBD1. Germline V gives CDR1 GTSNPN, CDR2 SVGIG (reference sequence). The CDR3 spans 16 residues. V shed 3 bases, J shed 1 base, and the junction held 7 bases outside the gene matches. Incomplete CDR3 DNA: TGTGCCTGGAGCCCCAGGGACAGGGGAGGCACAGATACG. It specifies CAWSPRDRGGTDT. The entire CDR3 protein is CAWSPRDRGGTDTQYF.

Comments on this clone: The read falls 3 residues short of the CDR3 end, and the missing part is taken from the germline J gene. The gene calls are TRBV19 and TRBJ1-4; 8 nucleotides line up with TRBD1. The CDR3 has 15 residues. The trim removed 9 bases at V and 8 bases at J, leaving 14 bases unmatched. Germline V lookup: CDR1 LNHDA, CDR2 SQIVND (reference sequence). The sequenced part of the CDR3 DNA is TGTGCCAGAGCGGGGATTACAGGGGGGAGGGAAAAA. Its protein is CARAGITGGREK. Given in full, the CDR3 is CARAGITGGREKLFF.

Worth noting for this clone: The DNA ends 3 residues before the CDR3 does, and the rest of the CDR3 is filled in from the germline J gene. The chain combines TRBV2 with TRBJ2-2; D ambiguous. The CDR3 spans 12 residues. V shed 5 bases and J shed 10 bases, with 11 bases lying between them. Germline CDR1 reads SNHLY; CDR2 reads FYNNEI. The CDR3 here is CASSQTRSELFF. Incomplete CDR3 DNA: TGTGCCAGCAGTCAAACCCGGTCGGAG. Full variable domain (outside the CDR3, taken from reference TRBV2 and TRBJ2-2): EPEVTQTPSHQVTQMGQEVILRCVPISNHLYFYWYRQILGQKVEFLVSFYNNEISEKSEIFDDQFSVERPDGSNFTLKIRSTKLEDSAMYFCASSQTRSELFFGEGSRLTVL.

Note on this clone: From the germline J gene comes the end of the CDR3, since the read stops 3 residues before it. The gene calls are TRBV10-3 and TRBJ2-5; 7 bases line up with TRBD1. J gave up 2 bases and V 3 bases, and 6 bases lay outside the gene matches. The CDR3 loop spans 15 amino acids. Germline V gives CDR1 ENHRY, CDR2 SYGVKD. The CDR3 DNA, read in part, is TGTGCCATCAGTGAAGGGGGCATTGCTCAAGAGACC. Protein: CAISEGGIAQET. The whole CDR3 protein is CAISEGGIAQETQYF.

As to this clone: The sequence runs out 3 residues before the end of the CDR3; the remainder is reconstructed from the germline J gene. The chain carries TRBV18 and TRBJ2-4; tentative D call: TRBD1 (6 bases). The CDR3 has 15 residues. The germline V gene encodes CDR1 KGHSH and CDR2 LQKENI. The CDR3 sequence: CASSPRGQSNYGQYF. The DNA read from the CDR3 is TGTGCCAGCTCACCTAGAGGACAGAGTAACTATGGT.

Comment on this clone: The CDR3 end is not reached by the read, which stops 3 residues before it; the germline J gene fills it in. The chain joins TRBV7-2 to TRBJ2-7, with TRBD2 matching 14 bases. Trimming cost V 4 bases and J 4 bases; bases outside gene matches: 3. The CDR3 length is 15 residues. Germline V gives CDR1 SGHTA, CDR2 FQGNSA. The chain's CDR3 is CASSSRTSGRYEQYF. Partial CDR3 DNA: TGTGCCAGCAGCTCAAGGACTAGCGGGAGGTACGAG. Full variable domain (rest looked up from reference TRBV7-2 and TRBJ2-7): GAGVSQSPSNKVTEKGKDVELRCDPISGHTALYWYRQSLGQGLEFLIYFQGNSAPDKSGLPSDRFSAERTGGSVSTLTIQRTQQEDSAVYLCASSSRTSGRYEQYFGPGTRLTVT.

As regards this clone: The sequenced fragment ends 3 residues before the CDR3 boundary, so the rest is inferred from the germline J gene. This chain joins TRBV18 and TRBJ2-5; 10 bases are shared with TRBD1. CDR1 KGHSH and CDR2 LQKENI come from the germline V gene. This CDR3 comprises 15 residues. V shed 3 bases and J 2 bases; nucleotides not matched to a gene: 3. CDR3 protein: CASSPPGQGQETQYF. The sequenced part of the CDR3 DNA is TGTGCCAGCTCACCGCCGGGACAGGGGCAAGAGACC.

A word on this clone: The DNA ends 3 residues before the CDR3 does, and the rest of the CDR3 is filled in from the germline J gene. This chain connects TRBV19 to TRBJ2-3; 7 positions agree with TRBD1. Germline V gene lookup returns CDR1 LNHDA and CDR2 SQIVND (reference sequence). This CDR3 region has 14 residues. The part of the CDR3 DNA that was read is TGTGCCAGTAGTCTACATGACAGGGTCGAGACG. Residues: CASSLHDRVET. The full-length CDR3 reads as CASSLHDRVETQYF.

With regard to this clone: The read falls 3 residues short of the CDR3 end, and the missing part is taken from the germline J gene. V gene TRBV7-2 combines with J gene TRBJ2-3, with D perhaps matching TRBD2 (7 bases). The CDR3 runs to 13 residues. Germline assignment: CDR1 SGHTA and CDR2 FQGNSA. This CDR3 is CASGGGSNQPQYF. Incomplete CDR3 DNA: TGTGCCAGCGGGGGCGGGAGCAATCAGCCG.

Here the CDR3 reads CAWSPLGEKLFF. The CDR3 DNA, read in part, is TGTGCCTGGTCTCCCCTCGGGGAAAAA. The chain links TRBV30 to TRBJ1-4; D not certain. The sequenced fragment ends 3 residues before the CDR3 boundary, so the rest is inferred from the germline J gene. CDR3 length equals 12 residues. Germline lookup yields CDR1 GTSNPN and CDR2 SVGIG (reference sequence). V lost 5 bases and J 8 bases, leaving 12 bases between the germline ends.

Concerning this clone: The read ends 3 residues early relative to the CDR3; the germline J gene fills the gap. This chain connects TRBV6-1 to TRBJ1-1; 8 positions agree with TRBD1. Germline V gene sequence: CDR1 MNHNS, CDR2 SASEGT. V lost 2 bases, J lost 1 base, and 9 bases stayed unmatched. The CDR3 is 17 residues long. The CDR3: CASSEPSDGTGNTEAFF. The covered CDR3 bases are TGTGCCAGCAGTGAACCATCTGACGGGACAGGGAACACTGAA.

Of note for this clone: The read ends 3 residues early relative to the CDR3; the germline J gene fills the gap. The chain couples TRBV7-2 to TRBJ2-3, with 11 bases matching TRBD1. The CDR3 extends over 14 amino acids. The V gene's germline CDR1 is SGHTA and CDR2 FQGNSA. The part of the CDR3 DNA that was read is TGTGCCTCTAGGGACAGGGGGGGAGGACAGCCG. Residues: CASRDRGGGQP. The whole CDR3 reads CASRDRGGGQPQYF.